These T cell receptor beta chains were read from a single sample in a study of T cell responses to AZD1222 COVID-19 vaccine. Clones were sequenced by immunoSEQ multiplex PCR, and TCRdb holds only the in-frame ones, with some missing. This table holds over 130,000 clones, about 92% found once. The sample in question was peripheral blood, obtained on day 0 of AZD1222 vaccination. These receptors originate from an adult in good health. CDR3s include the opening cysteine and the closing phenylalanine or tryptophan. The order of the fields is D gene, J gene, V gene, CDR3 protein, CDR3 DNA. A D gene is named only where the DNA matches it firmly.

TRBD2,TRBJ2-1,TRBV4-2,CASSQVSGLAVNEQFF,TGTGCCAGCAGCCAGGTTTCGGGACTAGCGGTCAATGAGCAGTTCTTC
NA,TRBJ2-3,TRBV5-1,CASSLVGSGTDTQYF,TGCGCCAGCAGCTTGGTTGGGTCAGGGACAGATACGCAGTATTTT
NA,TRBJ1-6,TRBV28,CASSSPGQNSPLHF,TGTGCCAGCAGTTCTCCTGGACAGAATTCACCCCTCCACTTT
NA,TRBJ1-5,TRBV5-8,CASSLSADQGPQHF,TGTGCCAGCAGCTTGTCGGCAGATCAGGGGCCCCAGCATTTT
NA,TRBJ2-5,TRBV14,CASSQVPQETQYF,TGTGCCAGCAGCCAAGTTCCTCAAGAGACCCAGTACTTC
TRBD1,TRBJ1-1,TRBV6-1,CASSDLGQDTFF,TGTGCCAGCAGTGATTTGGGACAGGACACTTTCTTT
TRBD1,TRBJ1-4,TRBV6-5,CASRTGGEKEKLFF,TGTGCCAGTCGAACAGGGGGAGAGAAGGAAAAACTGTTTTTT
NA,TRBJ2-5,TRBV7-6,CASGTLGAQLGTQYF,TGTGCCAGCGGCACGCTCGGGGCGCAACTCGGGACCCAGTACTTC
NA,TRBJ2-7,TRBV14,CASSRERVGQQYF,TGTGCCAGCAGCCGAGAAAGGGTGGGGCAGCAGTACTTC
TRBD1,TRBJ1-5,TRBV6-1,CASSEHGTGHNQPQHF,TGTGCCAGCAGTGAGCATGGGACAGGGCACAATCAGCCCCAGCATTTT